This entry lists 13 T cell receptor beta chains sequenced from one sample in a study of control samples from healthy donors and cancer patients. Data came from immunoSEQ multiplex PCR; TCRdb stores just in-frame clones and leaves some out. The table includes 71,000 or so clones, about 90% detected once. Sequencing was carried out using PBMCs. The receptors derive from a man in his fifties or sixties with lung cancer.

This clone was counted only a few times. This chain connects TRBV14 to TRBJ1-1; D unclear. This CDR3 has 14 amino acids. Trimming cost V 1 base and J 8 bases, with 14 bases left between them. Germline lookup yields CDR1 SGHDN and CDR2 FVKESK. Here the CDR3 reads CASSQVIGSTEAFF. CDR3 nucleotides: TGTGCCAGCAGCCAAGTAATCGGGTCCACCGAAGCTTTCTTT.

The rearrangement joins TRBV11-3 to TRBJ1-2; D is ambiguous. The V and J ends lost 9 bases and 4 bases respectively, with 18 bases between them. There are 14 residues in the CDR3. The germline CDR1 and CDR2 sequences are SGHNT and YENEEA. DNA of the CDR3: TGTGCCAGTTCAATAGGGCCTACTGGCTATGGCTACACCTTC. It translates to CASSIGPTGYGYTF.

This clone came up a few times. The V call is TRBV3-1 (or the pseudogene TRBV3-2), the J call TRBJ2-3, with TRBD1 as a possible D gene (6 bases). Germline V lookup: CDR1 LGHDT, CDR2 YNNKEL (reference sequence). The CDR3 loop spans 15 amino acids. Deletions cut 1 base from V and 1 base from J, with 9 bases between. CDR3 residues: CASSQVKGGTDTQYF. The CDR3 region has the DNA TGTGCCAGCAGCCAAGTGAAGGGGGGCACAGATACGCAGTATTTT.

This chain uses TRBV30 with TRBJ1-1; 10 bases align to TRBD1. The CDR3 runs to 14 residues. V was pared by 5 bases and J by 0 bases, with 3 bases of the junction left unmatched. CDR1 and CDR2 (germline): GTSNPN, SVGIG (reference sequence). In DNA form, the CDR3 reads TGTGCCTGGGCGGGACAGGGGATGAACACTGAAGCTTTCTTT. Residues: CAWAGQGMNTEAFF.

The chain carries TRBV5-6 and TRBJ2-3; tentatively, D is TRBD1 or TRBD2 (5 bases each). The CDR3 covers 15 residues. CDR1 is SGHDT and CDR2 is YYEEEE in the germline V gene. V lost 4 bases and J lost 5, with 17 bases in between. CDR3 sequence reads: CASSLGGRAVDTQYF. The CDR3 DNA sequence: TGTGCCAGCAGCCTTGGAGGCAGGGCGGTAGATACGCAGTATTTT.

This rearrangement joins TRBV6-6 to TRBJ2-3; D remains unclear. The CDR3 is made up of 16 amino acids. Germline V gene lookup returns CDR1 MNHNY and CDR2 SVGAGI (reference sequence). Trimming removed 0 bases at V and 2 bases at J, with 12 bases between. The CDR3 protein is CASSYSVSYSTDTQYF. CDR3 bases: TGTGCCAGCAGTTACTCGGTCTCCTACTCCACAGATACGCAGTATTTT.

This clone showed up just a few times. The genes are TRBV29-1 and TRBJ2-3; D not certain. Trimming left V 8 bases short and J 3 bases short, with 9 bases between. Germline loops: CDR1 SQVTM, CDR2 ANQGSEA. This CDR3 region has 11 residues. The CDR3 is CSITKTDTQYF. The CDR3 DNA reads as TGCAGCATTACCAAGACAGATACGCAGTATTTT.

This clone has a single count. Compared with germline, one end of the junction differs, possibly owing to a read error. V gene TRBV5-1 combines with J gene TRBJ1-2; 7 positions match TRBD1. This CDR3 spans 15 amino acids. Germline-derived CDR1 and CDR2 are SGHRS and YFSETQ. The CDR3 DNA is TGCGCCAGCAGCTTGGGTCAGGGGGTGGACTATGGCCACACCTTC. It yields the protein CASSLGQGVDYGHTF. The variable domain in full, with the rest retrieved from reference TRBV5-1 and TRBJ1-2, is KAGVTQTPRYLIKTRGQQVTLSCSPISGHRSVSWYQQTPGQGLQFLFEYFSETQRNKGNFPGRFSGRQFSNSRSEMNVSTLELGDSALYLCASSLGQGVDYGHTFGSGTRLTVV.

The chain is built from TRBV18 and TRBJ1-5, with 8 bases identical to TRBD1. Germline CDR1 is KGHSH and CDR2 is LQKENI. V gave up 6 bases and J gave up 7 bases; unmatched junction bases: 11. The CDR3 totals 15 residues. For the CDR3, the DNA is TGTGCCAGCTCGCCTGAAGACAGGGGAAGCCAGCCCCAGCATTTT. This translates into CASSPEDRGSQPQHF.

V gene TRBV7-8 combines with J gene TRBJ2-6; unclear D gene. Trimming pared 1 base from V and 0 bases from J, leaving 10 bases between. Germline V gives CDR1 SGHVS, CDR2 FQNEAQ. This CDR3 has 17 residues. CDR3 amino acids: CASSLVGSSSGANVLTF. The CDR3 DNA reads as TGTGCCAGCAGCTTAGTAGGGTCCAGCTCTGGGGCCAACGTCCTGACTTTC.

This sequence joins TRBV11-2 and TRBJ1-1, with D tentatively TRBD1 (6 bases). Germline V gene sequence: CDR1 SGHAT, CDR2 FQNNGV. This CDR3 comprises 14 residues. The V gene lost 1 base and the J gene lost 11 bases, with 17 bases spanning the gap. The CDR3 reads CASSLAQAGVGAFF. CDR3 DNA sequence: TGTGCCAGCAGCTTAGCCCAGGCAGGGGTTGGGGCTTTCTTT.

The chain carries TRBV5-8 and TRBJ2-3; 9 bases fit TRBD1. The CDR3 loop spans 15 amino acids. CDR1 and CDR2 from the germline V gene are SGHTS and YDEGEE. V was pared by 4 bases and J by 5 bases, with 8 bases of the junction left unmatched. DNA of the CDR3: TGTGCCAGCAGCCTAATGGGACAGGGAGGAGATACGCAGTATTTT. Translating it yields CASSLMGQGGDTQYF.

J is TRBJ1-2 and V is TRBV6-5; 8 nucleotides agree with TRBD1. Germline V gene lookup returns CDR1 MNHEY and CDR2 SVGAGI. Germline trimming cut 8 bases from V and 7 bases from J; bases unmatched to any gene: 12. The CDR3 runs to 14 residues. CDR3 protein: CASRVPGQDVGYTF. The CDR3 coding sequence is TGTGCCAGCCGCGTACCGGGACAGGACGTTGGCTACACCTTC.